The 27 T cell receptor beta chains below all came from one sample that was sequenced in a study of T cells in Graves' hyperthyroidism and ophthalmopathy. Amplification yielded TCR beta CDR3 regions, with RNA transcripts as the source. The HTBI primer set drove a first-round RT-PCR of the TCR CDR3. Via MiXCR, TCRdb re-called the multiplex PCR reads, giving one row per CDR3 protein. The sample has some 770,000 distinct CDR3 sequences; around 15% are singletons. Sequenced: blood. All receptors derive from a man between 18 and 29 years old with Graves' hyperthyroidism.

This clonotype has a count of ten or more. V and J are TRBV28 and TRBJ1-1, with D perhaps matching TRBD1 (5 bases). The germline V gene encodes CDR1 MDHEN and CDR2 SYDVKM. Trimming stripped 1 base from V and 3 bases from J, with 12 bases between. The CDR3 is 15 residues long. The CDR3 protein is CASSLLEQGYTEAFF. As DNA, the CDR3 is TGTGCCAGCAGTTTATTAGAGCAGGGTTACACTGAAGCTTTCTTT.

This clonotype was picked up many times. The rearrangement uses TRBV30 and TRBJ2-7; D unresolved. The germline V gene has CDR1 GTSNPN and CDR2 SVGIG (reference sequence). V lost 4 bases and J lost 3, with 13 bases in between. The CDR3 runs to 13 residues. The CDR3: CAWMPDGYYEQYF. The CDR3, as DNA: TGTGCCTGGATGCCGGACGGCTACTACGAGCAGTACTTC.

The rearrangement joins TRBV20-1 to TRBJ2-3, with 11 bases that match TRBD2. CDR1 is DFQATT, CDR2 SNEGSKA, per germline (reference sequence). The V and J ends lost 6 bases and 7 bases, in that order; junction bases with no gene match: 9. The CDR3 sequence is 14 residues long. CDR3 DNA sequence: TGCAGTGCCCGAGGTGGGACTAGCGGTAATACGCAGTATTTT. Amino acid sequence: CSARGGTSGNTQYF.

The chain combines TRBV19 with TRBJ2-4, with D possibly being TRBD1 (5 bases). Between the trimmed V and J ends, which lost 6 bases and 0 bases, there was a span of 18 bases. CDR1 and CDR2 (germline): LNHDA, SQIVND (reference sequence). The CDR3 contains 17 residues. CDR3 protein: CASSRTHNHLAKNIQYF. In DNA form, the CDR3 reads TGTGCCAGTAGCCGGACACACAACCATCTAGCCAAAAACATTCAGTACTTC.

This clonotype was seen many times. V usage is TRBV28 and J usage is TRBJ2-7; 7 bases are a match to TRBD1. CDR3 length: 15 amino acids. Germline V gene lookup returns CDR1 MDHEN and CDR2 SYDVKM. V shed 6 bases, J shed 2 bases, and the junction held 10 bases outside the gene matches. The CDR3 sequence is CASSDPGTVPYEQYF. The CDR3 DNA reads TGTGCCAGCAGCGACCCCGGGACAGTGCCCTACGAGCAGTACTTC. The whole variable domain, filled in from reference TRBV28 and TRBJ2-7, reads DVKVTQSSRYLVKRTGEKVFLECVQDMDHENMFWYRQDPGLGLRLIYFSYDVKMKEKGDIPEGYSVSREKKERFSLILESASTNQTSMYLCASSDPGTVPYEQYFGPGTRLTVT.

The chain employs TRBV6-1 and TRBJ2-4; D ambiguous. Trimming left V 5 bases short and J 9 bases short, with 14 bases between. This CDR3 region has 13 residues. From germline, CDR1 is MNHNS and CDR2 SASEGT. The CDR3: CASSPDLRGIQYF. The CDR3 coding sequence is TGTGCCAGCAGTCCGGACCTGAGAGGCATTCAGTACTTC.

This clonotype has ten or more counts. The chain has TRBV3-1 and TRBJ2-5, with 10 nucleotides matching TRBD1. There are 15 residues in the CDR3. From germline, CDR1 is LGHDT and CDR2 YNNKEL (reference sequence). Unmatched junction bases numbered 7, after V lost 4 bases and J lost 5 bases. CDR3: CASSLRDRGGETQYF. CDR3 nucleotide sequence: TGTGCCAGCAGCCTCCGGGACAGGGGAGGCGAGACCCAGTACTTC.

This clonotype was seen once. This may come from a read error, since a much larger clone is one base off. The rearrangement joins TRBV29-1 to TRBJ1-1; maybe TRBD1 (5 bases). The CDR3 sequence is 14 residues long. Looked up from germline, CDR1 is SQVTM and CDR2 is ANQGSEA. V lost 2 bases and J 1 base, leaving 11 bases between the germline ends. The CDR3 DNA reads TGCAGCGTTGAAAGTGGAGGACAGAACACTGAAGCTTTCTTT. This encodes CSVESGGQNTEAFF.

The chain carries TRBV24-1 and TRBJ2-5; possible D gene TRBD1, 5 bases. The V and J ends lost 5 bases and 4 bases respectively, with 10 bases between them. CDR3 length: 13 amino acids. Per germline, CDR1 KGHDR and CDR2 SFDVKD. This chain's CDR3 is CATSAGAAETQYF. The CDR3 DNA sequence: TGTGCCACCAGTGCTGGGGCGGCAGAGACCCAGTACTTC.

This clonotype was found many times. The chain combines TRBV28 with TRBJ2-6; no reliable D call. CDR1 and CDR2 (germline): MDHEN, SYDVKM. The CDR3 runs 14 residues. V lost 3 bases, J lost 3 bases, and 6 bases lay in between. This CDR3 is CASSFWGGANVLTF. The CDR3 bases are TGTGCCAGCAGTTTTTGGGGTGGGGCCAACGTCCTGACTTTC.

This sequence joins TRBV4-2 and TRBJ2-1, with 9 nucleotides matching TRBD2. The germline V gene has CDR1 LGHNA and CDR2 YNFKEQ. CDR3 length equals 15 residues. The V segment lost 1 base and the J segment 5 bases; nucleotides outside the gene matches: 3. This CDR3 is CASSQGLAVNNEQFF. CDR3 sequence (DNA): TGTGCCAGCAGCCAAGGACTAGCGGTAAACAATGAGCAGTTCTTC.

V and J are TRBV4-1 and TRBJ1-1; D remains unclear. The V gene lost 1 base and the J gene lost 1 base, with 10 bases spanning the gap. CDR1 is MGHRA, CDR2 YSYEKL, per germline. The length of the CDR3 is 15 residues. The CDR3 nucleotides read TGCGCCAGCAGCCAAGTTTATATCGGGAACACTGAAGCTTTCTTT. Its translation: CASSQVYIGNTEAFF.

This clonotype was picked up many times. This sequence joins TRBV30 and TRBJ1-2; no firm D call. Trimming stripped 0 bases from V and 0 bases from J, with 14 bases between. The germline V gene encodes CDR1 GTSNPN and CDR2 SVGIG (reference sequence). The CDR3 runs to 16 residues. CDR3 in DNA: TGTGCCTGGAGTGTACGATCGGCAGGAGCTAACTATGGCTACACCTTC. Translated: CAWSVRSAGANYGYTF.

This clonotype showed up just a few times. The rearrangement links TRBV9 to TRBJ2-3; 11 nucleotides match TRBD2. Unmatched junction bases numbered 6, after V lost 4 bases and J lost 2 bases. The germline gives CDR1 SGDLS, CDR2 YYNGEE. This CDR3 spans 16 amino acids. DNA of the CDR3: TGTGCCAGCAGCCCACTAGCGGGAGCGATCACAGATACGCAGTATTTT. It codes for CASSPLAGAITDTQYF.

This clonotype was observed a handful of times. The chain has TRBV29-1 and TRBJ2-7; D is unclear. Trimming shortened V by 1 base and J by 5 bases, and 6 bases separated the two germline ends. The CDR3 consists of 11 residues. The germline V gene has CDR1 SQVTM and CDR2 ANQGSEA. The CDR3 loop is CSVEGVHEQYF. CDR3 sequence (DNA): TGCAGCGTTGAAGGGGTCCACGAGCAGTACTTC.

In its sample, this clonotype was seen a few times. The rearrangement links TRBV19 to TRBJ2-3; 9 bases map to TRBD1. After removal of 7 bases from V and 4 bases from J, the junction contained 3 bases not matched to a gene. Germline V CDR1 and CDR2: LNHDA, SQIVND (reference sequence). This CDR3 has 13 residues. CDR3 sequence (DNA): TGTGCCAGTACCGACAGGGGGGCAGATACGCAGTATTTT. Amino acid sequence: CASTDRGADTQYF.

In this sample, this clonotype turned up a few times. The rearrangement joins TRBV19 to TRBJ2-2; D is possibly TRBD1 or TRBD2 (5 bases each). The CDR3 contains 15 residues. Germline CDR1 is LNHDA and CDR2 is SQIVND (reference sequence). V was shortened by 5 bases and J by 3 bases, with 13 bases between the two germline ends. CDR3 sequence: CASSVHGADTGELFF. As DNA, the CDR3 is TGTGCCAGTAGTGTCCACGGGGCCGACACCGGGGAGCTGTTTTTT.

The J gene is TRBJ1-2, the V gene TRBV7-9; TRBD1 agrees at 7 bases. J was trimmed by 7 bases and V by 0 bases; bases with no gene match: 8. The CDR3 extends over 15 amino acids. Germline V gives CDR1 SEHNR, CDR2 FQNEAQ (reference sequence). CDR3 loop: CASSLAGDDRAGYTF. The CDR3 DNA reads TGTGCCAGCAGCTTAGCAGGGGACGACAGGGCTGGCTACACCTTC.

This clonotype was recorded at least ten times. The rearrangement links TRBV20-1 to TRBJ2-3; 7 nucleotides agree with TRBD2. Trimming at V came to 0 bases and at J to 5 bases, leaving 2 bases not matched to a gene. Per the germline V gene, CDR1 is DFQATT and CDR2 is SNEGSKA (reference sequence). The CDR3 is 13 amino acids. CDR3 protein: CSARDWEGDTQYF. CDR3 coding DNA: TGCAGTGCTAGAGATTGGGAGGGAGATACGCAGTATTTT.

This clonotype was seen at least ten times. V gene TRBV29-1 combines with J gene TRBJ1-1; 9 bases agree with TRBD1. Germline trimming cut 7 bases from V and 0 bases from J; bases unmatched to any gene: 12. From germline, CDR1 is SQVTM and CDR2 ANQGSEA. This CDR3 is built from 16 residues. In nucleotides, the CDR3 is TGCAGCGCCCGGGCCCGGGACAGGGTCTTGAACACTGAAGCTTTCTTT. This translates into CSARARDRVLNTEAFF.

This clonotype was detected many times. The chain is built from TRBV12-3 or TRBV12-4 and TRBJ2-2; D is perhaps TRBD1 or TRBD2 (5 bases each). V lost 5 bases and J lost 6, with 13 bases in between. The CDR3 is 14 residues long. The chain's CDR3 is CASSITGTPGELFF. The CDR3 nucleotides are TGTGCCAGCAGTATCACCGGGACGCCCGGGGAGCTGTTTTTT.

A few counts support this clonotype. The genes are TRBV14 and TRBJ2-3; D may be TRBD2 (5 bases). Per the germline V gene, CDR1 is SGHDN and CDR2 is FVKESK. This CDR3 comprises 16 residues. V was cut by 4 bases and J by 0 bases, with 14 bases left in between. The CDR3 nucleotides are TGTGCCAGCAGCCCCTGGACTGGTTCTAGCACAGATACGCAGTATTTT. Protein product: CASSPWTGSSTDTQYF.

There are a few counts of this clonotype. The rearrangement joins TRBV24-1 to TRBJ2-1; TRBD1 agrees at 7 bases. V dropped 4 bases and J dropped 5; count of bases not matched to a gene: 7. This CDR3 comprises 15 residues. Germline V lookup: CDR1 KGHDR, CDR2 SFDVKD. The CDR3 is CATSDRRQGNNEQFF. The CDR3 nucleotides are TGTGCCACCAGTGACCGCCGACAGGGAAACAATGAGCAGTTCTTC.

V usage is TRBV28 and J usage is TRBJ2-2; 11 bases line up with TRBD2. The CDR3 is 17 amino acids. The germline CDR1 and CDR2 sequences are MDHEN and SYDVKM. The junction had 10 bases not matched to a gene; V was cut back by 5 bases and J by 5 bases. CDR3 DNA: TGTGCCAGCAGTAAATTAGCGGGAGGGCCTAGGACCGGGGAGCTGTTTTTT. This gives the protein CASSKLAGGPRTGELFF.

This clonotype was seen ten or more times. CDR3: CASSRGGSSYEQYF. CDR3 nucleotide sequence: TGTGCCAGCAGCCGAGGGGGGAGCTCCTACGAGCAGTACTTC. The chain combines TRBV28 with TRBJ2-7; D possibly matches TRBD1 or TRBD2 (6 bases each). The V and J ends lost 6 bases and 0 bases respectively, with 12 bases between them. CDR1 and CDR2 (germline): MDHEN, SYDVKM. This CDR3 spans 14 amino acids. The full variable domain, in which reference TRBV28 and TRBJ2-7 provide the parts outside the CDR3, is DVKVTQSSRYLVKRTGEKVFLECVQDMDHENMFWYRQDPGLGLRLIYFSYDVKMKEKGDIPEGYSVSREKKERFSLILESASTNQTSMYLCASSRGGSSYEQYFGPGTRLTVT.

The rearrangement uses TRBV10-3 and TRBJ2-7; D remains ambiguous. The germline CDR1 and CDR2 sequences are ENHRY and SYGVKD. V was cut by 7 bases and J by 3 bases, with 13 bases left in between. The CDR3 contains 13 residues. CDR3 sequence reads: CAIKGLVGYEQYF. The CDR3 DNA follows: TGTGCCATCAAGGGTCTGGTGGGCTACGAGCAGTACTTC.

This clonotype was seen only a few times. The chain carries TRBV28 and TRBJ2-1; 8 bases are shared with TRBD2. The CDR3 sequence is 16 residues long. With 5 bases clipped from V and 3 bases from J, the junction kept 9 bases outside the gene matches. Germline values: CDR1 MDHEN, CDR2 SYDVKM. CDR3 nucleotides: TGTGCCAGCAGTGCCTTAAGCGGGAGCCACTACAATGAGCAGTTCTTC. Protein: CASSALSGSHYNEQFF.